The rows below give T cell receptor beta chains drawn from one sample of a study of T-cell reconstitution after alpha-beta-depleted transplantation in children. One entry per CDR3 protein results from TCRdb running MiXCR on the PCR reads. This table has approximately 1,000,000 distinct CDR3 sequences, about 30% appearing once. The source was PBMCs, mostly from graft donor cells, collected 360 days after TCRalphabeta/CD19-depleted stem cell transplant. The receptors here all came from a boy under two years old who had a stem cell transplant for SCID, so the T cells may come from the graft donor. Both conserved end residues are part of each CDR3. The order of the fields is clone size, V gene, J gene, D gene, CDR3 DNA, CDR3 protein. A D gene is named only where the DNA matches it firmly. The size field is filled for only some rows; it gives once, few, many or a size class.

few	TRBV5-1	TRBJ2-7	TRBD1	TGCGCCAGCAGGAAGACAGGGTTCAACGAGCAGTACTTC	CASRKTGFNEQYF
few	TRBV9	TRBJ2-7	-	TGTGCCAGCAGCGCAGACAGAGATTACGAGCAGTACTTC	CASSADRDYEQYF
few	TRBV5-1	TRBJ2-1	-	TGCGCCAGCAGCTCGCGATTGACTAGCAGGGGCAATGAGCAGTTCTTC	CASSSRLTSRGNEQFF
-	TRBV28	TRBJ1-1	TRBD1	TGTGCCACCAGTCTATACCGACAGGGGGTTCGGAACACTGAAGCTTTCTTT	CATSLYRQGVRNTEAFF
few	TRBV20-1	TRBJ1-5	-	TGCAGTGCTAGCCGGCGACAGGCCCATCAGCCCCAGCATTTT	CSASRRQAHQPQHF
-	TRBV5-5	TRBJ2-2	-	TGTGCCAGCAGCTTGCCCGTGGGGGGCTACACCGGGGAGCTGTTTTTT	CASSLPVGGYTGELFF
-	TRBV29-1	TRBJ2-3	TRBD2	TGCAGCGTTGAAGGAGCGGGGGGTACAGATACGCAGTATTTT	CSVEGAGGTDTQYF
few	TRBV7-8	TRBJ1-3	-	TGTGCCAGCAGCTTAGTGGGTCCCCGAGGGAGCCGGGACACCATATATTTT	CASSLVGPRGSRDTIYF
few	TRBV20-1	TRBJ2-1	-	TGCAGTGCTAGAGAAGGGGCTAGCCGTCACAATGAGCAGTTCTTC	CSAREGASRHNEQFF
many	TRBV12-3/TRBV12-4	TRBJ2-2	-	TGTGCCAGCAGGGCGGGCTCGAACACCGGGGAGCTGTTTTTT	CASRAGSNTGELFF
-	TRBV15	TRBJ2-1	TRBD1	TGTGCCACCAGCAGAGATGGGACAGTCGACAATGAGCAGTTCTTC	CATSRDGTVDNEQFF
few	TRBV18	TRBJ2-7	-	TGTGCCAGCTCACCTCAGGGCATAAGCTCCTACGAGCAGTACTTC	CASSPQGISSYEQYF
few	TRBV29-1	TRBJ1-2	-	TGCAGCGCTGCGGGACATACGTATGGCTACACCTTC	CSAAGHTYGYTF
few	TRBV5-1	TRBJ2-1	TRBD2	TGCGCCAGCAGCTGGATTAGCGGGGGGGCACAGGAGCAGTTCTTC	CASSWISGGAQEQFF
-	TRBV6-5	TRBJ1-3	-	TGTGCCAGCAGTTACTCGTCGGCGAGTAACACCATATATTTT	CASSYSSASNTIYF
few	TRBV10-3	TRBJ2-3	-	TGTGCCATCAGTGAGGGGGGGAGCACAGATACGCAGTATTTT	CAISEGGSTDTQYF
-	TRBV6-1	TRBJ2-3	TRBD1	TGTGCCAGCAGCATTGACAGGGCCACAGATACGCAGTATTTT	CASSIDRATDTQYF
once	TRBV9	TRBJ2-5	-	TGTGCCAGCAGCTGGGGAAGCCAAGAGACCCAGTACTTC	CASSWGSQETQYF
once	TRBV11-1	TRBJ2-4	TRBD2	TGTGCCAGCAGCCCGCATACTAGCGGGGGGCCCACTAGGAACATTCAGTACTTC	CASSPHTSGGPTRNIQYF
few	TRBV20-1	TRBJ1-1	-	TGCAGTGCTAGAGGCGTCGGGGATATGAACACTGAAGCTTTCTTT	CSARGVGDMNTEAFF
many	TRBV12-3/TRBV12-4	TRBJ2-4	-	TGTGCCAGCAGTTTAGCGGGTGTCTCCAAAAACATTCAGTACTTC	CASSLAGVSKNIQYF
-	TRBV30	TRBJ2-2	-	TGTGCCTGGAGGGATTTTAACACCGGGGAGCTGTTTTTT	CAWRDFNTGELFF
-	TRBV20-1	TRBJ1-6	TRBD1	TGCAGTGCTAGCTCGGGGACAGGGGATTCACCCCTCCACTTT	CSASSGTGDSPLHF
-	TRBV4-2	TRBJ1-2	-	TGTGCCAGCAGCCAAGATCTGTGGGTACCGGGCAGTGAGAACTATGGCTACACCTTC	CASSQDLWVPGSENYGYTF
-	TRBV27	TRBJ1-6	-	TGTGCCAGCAGTTTCTATGGCCAGAATTCACCCCTCCACTTT	CASSFYGQNSPLHF
few	TRBV5-1	TRBJ2-2	-	TGCGCCAGCAGCCTGGGGACGATTGGCACCGGGGAGCTGTTTTTT	CASSLGTIGTGELFF
-	TRBV12-3/TRBV12-4	TRBJ2-6	-	TGTGCCAGCAGTGAGCCTCAGACATTCGCCCCTGGGGCCAACGTCCTGACTTTC	CASSEPQTFAPGANVLTF
once	TRBV29-1	TRBJ2-1	TRBD1	TGCAGCGGGATCCCGGACAGGGCGAATGAGCAGTTCTTC	CSGIPDRANEQFF
-	TRBV12-3/TRBV12-4	TRBJ2-2	-	TGTGCCAGCAGTTTTACTAGCTTGGGCACCGGGGAGCTGTTTTTT	CASSFTSLGTGELFF
medium-sized	TRBV28	TRBJ2-1	TRBD1	TGTGCCAGCTCGCGCATCCGGGACAGGGGGGTGAATGAGCAGTTCTTC	CASSRIRDRGVNEQFF
-	TRBV6-5	TRBJ1-2	-	TGTGCCAGCAGTTACTCGGGGGTCACAACGGCTAAAGCTAACTATGGCTACACCTTC	CASSYSGVTTAKANYGYTF
-	TRBV5-1	TRBJ2-3	-	TGCGCCAGCAGCTTGATTGGCGGGGGCCCCACAGATACGCAGTATTTT	CASSLIGGGPTDTQYF
few	TRBV20-1	TRBJ1-5	-	TGCAGTGCAGGACTCAGGTCCAATCAGCCCCAGCATTTT	CSAGLRSNQPQHF
few	TRBV12-3/TRBV12-4	TRBJ1-4	-	TGTGCCAGCAGCGTATCGAGGGCCCGCAATGAAAAACTGTTTTTT	CASSVSRARNEKLFF
few	TRBV29-1	TRBJ1-1	-	TGCAGCGTTGGGTTCCACCGAGGGACTGAAGCTTTCTTT	CSVGFHRGTEAFF
few	TRBV5-1	TRBJ2-5	-	TGCGCCAGCAGCTCCGGGAAGTGGGCTCCCGGACAGACCTTCCAAGAGACCCAGTACTTC	CASSSGKWAPGQTFQETQYF
-	TRBV28	TRBJ2-7	TRBD2	TGTGCCAGCAGCTCCCCTAGCGGGGGAAACTACGAGCAGTACTTC	CASSSPSGGNYEQYF
few	TRBV19	TRBJ2-7	TRBD1	TGTGCCAGTAGTAGGGGGACAGCCGGGACCTACGAGCAGTACTTC	CASSRGTAGTYEQYF
-	TRBV12-3/TRBV12-4	TRBJ2-5	-	TGTGCCAGCAGTTTAGGTCCTCTCTACGGGACCCAGTACTTC	CASSLGPLYGTQYF
few	TRBV7-6	TRBJ1-6	-	TGTGCCAGCAGCTTAGGTCGAGGAAATAATTCACCCCTCCACTTT	CASSLGRGNNSPLHF
few	TRBV20-1	TRBJ2-7	-	TGCAGTGCTAGTTTCGAGTACGAGCAGTACTTC	CSASFEYEQYF
-	TRBV6-1	TRBJ2-7	-	TGTGCCAGCAGTGGCGGCAAGCGGTCGCACGAGCAGTACTTC	CASSGGKRSHEQYF
-	TRBV20-1	TRBJ2-1	-	TGCAGTGCTAACGGACAGTACAATGAGCAGTTCTTC	CSANGQYNEQFF
-	TRBV12-3/TRBV12-4	TRBJ1-1	-	TGTGCCAGCAGTCATACAGGGATTTCTGAGAATGAAGCTTTCTTT	CASSHTGISENEAFF
few	TRBV20-1	TRBJ2-1	TRBD2	TGCAGTGCTAGAGATAGACTAGCGGGGGTGTACAATGAGCAGTTCTTC	CSARDRLAGVYNEQFF
few	TRBV12-3/TRBV12-4	TRBJ1-6	TRBD1	TGTGCCAGCAGTTTGGGGACAGGGGGCGCGGTCGTAAATTCACCCCTCCACTTT	CASSLGTGGAVVNSPLHF
few	TRBV20-1	TRBJ1-4	-	TGCAGTGCTAGAGGTCCGGGGAAGAGAAGAGAAAAACTGTTTTTT	CSARGPGKRREKLFF
-	TRBV20-1	TRBJ2-3	TRBD2	TGCAGTGCCACGACTAGCGGGGAAAGGGCGTATTTT	CSATTSGERAYF
-	TRBV6-5	TRBJ2-1	-	TGTGCCAGCAGTTACGTCAGGGGAGACAATGAGCAGTTCTTC	CASSYVRGDNEQFF
-	TRBV7-6	TRBJ2-5	-	TGTGCCAGCAGCTTACGGCAGGGGACTACCTCCTTCTTC	CASSLRQGTTSFF
-	TRBV5-5	TRBJ2-1	-	TGTGCCAGCTTCCCGGGACTCGCGGGGTCCTACAATGAGCAGTTCTTC	CASFPGLAGSYNEQFF
-	TRBV6-5	TRBJ2-2	TRBD2	TGTGCCAGCAGTTATCTCCTAGCGGGGGGGGGCACCGGGGAGCTGTTTTTT	CASSYLLAGGGTGELFF